The present T cell receptor beta chain was sequenced within a study of blood T cells in healthy people across ages. This clonotype has a count of ten or more. What it binds is not known. Study conclusions and caveats: Strongly correlated with naive T cell percentage was TCR beta diversity.

Germline CDR1 is LGHDT and CDR2 is YNNKEL (reference sequence). The trim removed 2 bases at V and 7 bases at J, leaving 12 bases unmatched. CDR3 size: 16 residues. Together with a sample-barcoded 5' primer, a J-beta primer mix was included in a second PCR lasting roughly 6 to 12 cycles. MiXCR, run by TCRdb on the 5' RACE reads, gives a single entry per CDR3 protein. The table records some 1.4 million distinct CDR3 sequences, 40% to 50% of them present only once. This receptor was taken from a woman younger than 30 in good health. Specimen: blood. The chain uses TRBV3-1 and TRBJ2-3, with 7 bases aligning to TRBD2. This CDR3 reads CASSQMGAGVTNTQYF. The CDR3 DNA follows: TGTGCCAGCAGCCAAATGGGTGCGGGGGTAACTAATACGCAGTATTTT.